The present T cell receptor beta chain was sequenced within a study of blood T cell repertoires in COVID-19. On the study more broadly: Collection of acute and convalescent COVID-19 samples took place in the United States, Italy and Spain. PBMCs, B-cell-depleted T cells, or T cells were the source of the cDNA or gDNA that made up the material.

Original handling: Reference gene primer amplification in the assay estimated nucleated cell counts. Sequenced by immunoSEQ multiplex PCR; TCRdb stores in-frame clones only, minus some. From that table come the V and J calls and clone size; the DNA was used to work out D and trimming. Found here are about 220,000 clones, roughly 85% of them singletons; the top ten hold more than 2%. The V end lost 2 bases, the J end lost 4 bases, and 8 bases lay between the germline ends. This CDR3 spans 13 amino acids. Germline assignment: CDR1 SNHLY and CDR2 FYNNEI. The Seattle site enrolled patients during active infection and followed them longitudinally.

The sequence derives from a woman aged 70 to 79 with COVID-19, enrolled during active disease. V gene TRBV2 combines with J gene TRBJ1-1; the D gene is possibly TRBD1 (5 bases). The source material was peripheral blood. DNA for the CDR3: TGTGCCAGCAGTGAACGGGGGGGCACTGAAGCTTTCTTT. Encoded protein: CASSERGGTEAFF.